Detailed here is one TCR beta chain. The CDR3 covers 14 residues. Per germline, CDR1 SGHRS and CDR2 YFSETQ. V shed 0 bases and J 10 bases; nucleotides not matched to a gene: 7. The data originate from a study of blood T cell repertoires in COVID-19. Original data processing: Researchers report that nucleated cell counts were estimated from reference gene primer amplification. Produced via immunoSEQ multiplex PCR; TCRdb's table is partial and in-frame only. V and J calls and clone size follow that table, whereas D and trimming were derived from the DNA. The sample has about 98,000 clones, over 70% seen once.

The V call is TRBV5-1, the J call TRBJ2-1; 7 nucleotides line up with TRBD2. Input material: peripheral blood. This TCR derives from an elderly woman with acute or convalescent COVID-19. This chain's CDR3 is CASSLAGGTIEQFF. CDR3 nucleotide sequence: TGCGCCAGCAGCTTGGCGGGGGGTACAATAGAGCAGTTCTTC.